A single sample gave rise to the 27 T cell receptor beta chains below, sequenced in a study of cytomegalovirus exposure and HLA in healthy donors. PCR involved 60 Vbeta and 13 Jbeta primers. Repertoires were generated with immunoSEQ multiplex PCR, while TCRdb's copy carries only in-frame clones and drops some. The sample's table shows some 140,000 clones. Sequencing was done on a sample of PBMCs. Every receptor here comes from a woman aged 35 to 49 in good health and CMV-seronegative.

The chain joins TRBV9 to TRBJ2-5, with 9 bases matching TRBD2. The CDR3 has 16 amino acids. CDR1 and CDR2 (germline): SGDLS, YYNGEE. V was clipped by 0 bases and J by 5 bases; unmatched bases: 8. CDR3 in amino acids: CASSVGVAGGLETQYF. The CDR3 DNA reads TGTGCCAGCAGCGTAGGAGTCGCGGGGGGGCTGGAGACCCAGTACTTC.

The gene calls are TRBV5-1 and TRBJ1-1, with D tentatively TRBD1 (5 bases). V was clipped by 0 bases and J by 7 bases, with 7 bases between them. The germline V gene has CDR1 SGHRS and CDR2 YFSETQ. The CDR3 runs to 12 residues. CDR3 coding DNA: TGCGCCAGCAGCTTGGACAGGTTTGAAGCTTTCTTT. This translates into CASSLDRFEAFF.

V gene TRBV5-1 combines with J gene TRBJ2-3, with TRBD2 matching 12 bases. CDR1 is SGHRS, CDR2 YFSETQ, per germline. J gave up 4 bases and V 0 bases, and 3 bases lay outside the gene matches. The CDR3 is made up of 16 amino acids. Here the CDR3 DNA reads TGCGCCAGCAGCTTGGAGGCTAGCGGGGGGGCAGATACGCAGTATTTT. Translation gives CASSLEASGGADTQYF.

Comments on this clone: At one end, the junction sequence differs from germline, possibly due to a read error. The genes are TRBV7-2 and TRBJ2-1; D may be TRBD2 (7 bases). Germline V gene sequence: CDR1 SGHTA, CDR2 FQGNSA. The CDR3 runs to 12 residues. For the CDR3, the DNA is TGTGCCAGCAGCCTCGATAGGGGGGGCGGTGTCTTC. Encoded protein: CASSLDRGGGVF. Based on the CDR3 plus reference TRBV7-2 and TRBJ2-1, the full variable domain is GAGVSQSPSNKVTEKGKDVELRCDPISGHTALYWYRQSLGQGLEFLIYFQGNSAPDKSGLPSDRFSAERTGGSVSTLTIQRTQQEDSAVYLCASSLDRGGGVFGPGTRLTVL.

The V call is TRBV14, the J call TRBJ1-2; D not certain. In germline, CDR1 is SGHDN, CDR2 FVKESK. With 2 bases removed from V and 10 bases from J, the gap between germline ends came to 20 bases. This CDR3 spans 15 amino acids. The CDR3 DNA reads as TGTGCCAGCAGCCAAAACTACCCCGTAACTGGCGACTACACCTTC. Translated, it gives CASSQNYPVTGDYTF.

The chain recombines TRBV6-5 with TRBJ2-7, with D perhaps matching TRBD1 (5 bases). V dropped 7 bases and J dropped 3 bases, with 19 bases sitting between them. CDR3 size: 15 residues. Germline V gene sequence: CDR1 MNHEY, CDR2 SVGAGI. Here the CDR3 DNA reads TGTGCCAGCACCGTTGCCCCCGCAGGGATCTACGAGCAGTACTTC. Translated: CASTVAPAGIYEQYF.

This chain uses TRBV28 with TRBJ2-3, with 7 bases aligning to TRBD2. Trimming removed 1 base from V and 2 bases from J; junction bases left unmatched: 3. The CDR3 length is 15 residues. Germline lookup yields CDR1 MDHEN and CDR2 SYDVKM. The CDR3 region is CASSLSGGYTDTQYF. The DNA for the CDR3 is TGTGCCAGCAGTTTATCGGGAGGCTACACAGATACGCAGTATTTT.

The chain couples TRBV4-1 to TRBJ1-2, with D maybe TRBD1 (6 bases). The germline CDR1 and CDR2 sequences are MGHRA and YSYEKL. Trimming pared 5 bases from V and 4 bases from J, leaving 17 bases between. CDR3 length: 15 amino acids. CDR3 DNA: TGCGCCAGCAGCAACTTAGACAGGATCAGCTATGGCTACACCTTC. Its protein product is CASSNLDRISYGYTF.

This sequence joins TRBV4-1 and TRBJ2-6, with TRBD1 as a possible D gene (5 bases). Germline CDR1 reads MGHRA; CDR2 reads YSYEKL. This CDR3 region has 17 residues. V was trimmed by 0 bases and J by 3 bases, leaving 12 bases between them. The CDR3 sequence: CASSQEAGLGGANVLTF. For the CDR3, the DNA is TGCGCCAGCAGCCAAGAGGCAGGGCTTGGTGGGGCCAACGTCCTGACTTTC.

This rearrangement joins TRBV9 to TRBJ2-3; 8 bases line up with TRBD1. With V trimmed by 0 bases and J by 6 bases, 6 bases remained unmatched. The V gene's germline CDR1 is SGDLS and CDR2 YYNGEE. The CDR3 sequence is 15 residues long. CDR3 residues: CASSVAPGGIDTQYF. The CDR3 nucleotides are TGTGCCAGCAGCGTAGCGCCAGGGGGCATCGATACGCAGTATTTT.

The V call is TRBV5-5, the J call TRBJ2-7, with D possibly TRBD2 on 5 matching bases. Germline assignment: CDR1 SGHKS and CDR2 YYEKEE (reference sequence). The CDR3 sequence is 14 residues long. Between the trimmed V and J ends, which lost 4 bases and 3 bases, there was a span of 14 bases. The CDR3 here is CASSGRSGGYEQYV. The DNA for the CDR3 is TGTGCCAGCAGCGGAAGGTCAGGAGGCTACGAGCAGTACGTC.

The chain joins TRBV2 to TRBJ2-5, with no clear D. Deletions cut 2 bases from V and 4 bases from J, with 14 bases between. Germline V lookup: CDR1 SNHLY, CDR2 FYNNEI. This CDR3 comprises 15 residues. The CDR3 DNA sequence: TGTGCCAGCAGTGAACCGTTTCCCAAGCGAGAGACCCAGTACTTC. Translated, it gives CASSEPFPKRETQYF. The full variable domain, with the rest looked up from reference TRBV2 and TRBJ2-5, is EPEVTQTPSHQVTQMGQEVILRCVPISNHLYFYWYRQILGQKVEFLVSFYNNEISEKSEIFDDQFSVERPDGSNFTLKIRSTKLEDSAMYFCASSEPFPKRETQYFGPGTRLLVL.

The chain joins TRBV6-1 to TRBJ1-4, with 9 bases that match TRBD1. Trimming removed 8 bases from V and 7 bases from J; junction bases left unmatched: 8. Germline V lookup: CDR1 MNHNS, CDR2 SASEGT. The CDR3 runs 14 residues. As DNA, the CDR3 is TGTGCCAGCGGCAGGACAGGGGCACGTGAAAAACTGTTTTTT. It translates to CASGRTGAREKLFF.

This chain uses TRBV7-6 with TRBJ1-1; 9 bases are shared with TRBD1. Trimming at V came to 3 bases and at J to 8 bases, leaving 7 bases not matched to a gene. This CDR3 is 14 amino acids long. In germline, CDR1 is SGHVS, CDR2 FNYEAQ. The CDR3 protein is CASSFGQGQGEAFF. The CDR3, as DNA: TGTGCCAGCAGCTTTGGACAGGGGCAGGGGGAAGCTTTCTTT.

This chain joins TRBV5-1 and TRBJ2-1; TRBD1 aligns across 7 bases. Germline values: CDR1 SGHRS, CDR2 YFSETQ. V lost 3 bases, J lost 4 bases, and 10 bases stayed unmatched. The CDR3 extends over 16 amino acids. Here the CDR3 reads CASSSVQGFLYNEQFF. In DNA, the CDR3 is TGCGCCAGCAGCTCTGTACAGGGGTTTTTATACAATGAGCAGTTCTTC. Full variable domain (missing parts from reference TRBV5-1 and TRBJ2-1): KAGVTQTPRYLIKTRGQQVTLSCSPISGHRSVSWYQQTPGQGLQFLFEYFSETQRNKGNFPGRFSGRQFSNSRSEMNVSTLELGDSALYLCASSSVQGFLYNEQFFGPGTRLTVL.

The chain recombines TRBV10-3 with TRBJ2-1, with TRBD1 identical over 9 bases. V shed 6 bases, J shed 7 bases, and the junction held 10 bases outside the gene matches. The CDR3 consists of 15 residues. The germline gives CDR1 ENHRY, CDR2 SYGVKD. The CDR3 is CAIRPNGQGLNEQFF. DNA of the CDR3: TGTGCCATCAGGCCGAACGGACAGGGGCTAAATGAGCAGTTCTTC.

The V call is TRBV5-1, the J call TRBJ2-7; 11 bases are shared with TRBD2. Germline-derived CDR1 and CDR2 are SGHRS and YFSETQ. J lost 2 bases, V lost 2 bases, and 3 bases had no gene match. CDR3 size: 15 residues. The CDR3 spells CASSLRLAGTYEQYF. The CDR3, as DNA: TGCGCCAGCAGCTTAAGACTAGCGGGGACCTACGAGCAGTACTTC.

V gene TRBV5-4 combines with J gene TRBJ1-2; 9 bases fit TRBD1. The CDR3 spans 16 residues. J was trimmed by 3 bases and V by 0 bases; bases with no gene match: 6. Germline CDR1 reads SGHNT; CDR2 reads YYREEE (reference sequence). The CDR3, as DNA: TGTGCCAGCAGCTTGGACCCGGGACAGGGTTACTATGGCTACACCTTC. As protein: CASSLDPGQGYYGYTF.

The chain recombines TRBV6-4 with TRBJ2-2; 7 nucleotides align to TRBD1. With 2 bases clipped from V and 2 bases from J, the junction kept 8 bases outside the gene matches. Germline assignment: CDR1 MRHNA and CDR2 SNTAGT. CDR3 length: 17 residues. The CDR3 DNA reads TGTGCCAGCAGTGACCCAGCAGGGGGTCTCAACACCGGGGAGCTGTTTTTT. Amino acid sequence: CASSDPAGGLNTGELFF.

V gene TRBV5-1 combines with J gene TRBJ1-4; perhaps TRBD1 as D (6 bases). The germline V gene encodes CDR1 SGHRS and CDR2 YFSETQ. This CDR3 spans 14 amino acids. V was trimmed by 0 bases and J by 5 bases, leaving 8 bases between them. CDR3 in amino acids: CASSLEQGNEKLFF. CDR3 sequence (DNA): TGCGCCAGCAGCTTGGAACAGGGAAATGAAAAACTGTTTTTT. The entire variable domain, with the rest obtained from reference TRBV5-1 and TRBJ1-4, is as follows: KAGVTQTPRYLIKTRGQQVTLSCSPISGHRSVSWYQQTPGQGLQFLFEYFSETQRNKGNFPGRFSGRQFSNSRSEMNVSTLELGDSALYLCASSLEQGNEKLFFGSGTQLSVL.

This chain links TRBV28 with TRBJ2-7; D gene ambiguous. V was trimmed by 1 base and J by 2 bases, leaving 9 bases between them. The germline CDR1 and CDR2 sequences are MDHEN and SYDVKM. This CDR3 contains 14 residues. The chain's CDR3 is CASSLSRPPYEQYV. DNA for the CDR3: TGTGCCAGCAGTTTATCCAGGCCTCCCTACGAGCAGTACGTC.

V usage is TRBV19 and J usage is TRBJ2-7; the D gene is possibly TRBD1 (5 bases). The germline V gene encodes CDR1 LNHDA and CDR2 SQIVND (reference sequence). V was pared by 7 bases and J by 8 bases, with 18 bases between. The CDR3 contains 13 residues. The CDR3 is CASKLRRDQKQYV. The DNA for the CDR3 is TGTGCCAGTAAACTTCGCAGGGATCAGAAGCAGTACGTC.

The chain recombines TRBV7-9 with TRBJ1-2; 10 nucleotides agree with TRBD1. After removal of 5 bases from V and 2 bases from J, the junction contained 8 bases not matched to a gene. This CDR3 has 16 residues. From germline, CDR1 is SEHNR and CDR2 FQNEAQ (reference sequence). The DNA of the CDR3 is TGTGCCAGCAGCCCGAGGGACAGGGGTCGAAACTATGGCTACACCTTC. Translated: CASSPRDRGRNYGYTF.

The CDR3 coding sequence is TGTGCCAGCTCACCAAGGACGGGACTAGCGGGGGGGTTCTCAGGGGAGCAGTACTTC. Protein sequence: CASSPRTGLAGGFSGEQYF. The chain recombines TRBV18 with TRBJ2-7; 16 bases are shared with TRBD2. V gave up 2 bases and J gave up 7 bases; unmatched junction bases: 14. CDR3 length equals 19 residues. CDR1 is KGHSH, CDR2 LQKENI, per germline.

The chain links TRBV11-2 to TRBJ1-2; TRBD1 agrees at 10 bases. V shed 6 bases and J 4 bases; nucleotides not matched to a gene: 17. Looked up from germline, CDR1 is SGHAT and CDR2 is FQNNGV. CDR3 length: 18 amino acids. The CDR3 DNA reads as TGTGCCAGCAGGGAGGGGTCCGGGACAGGGGATCTCGGCTATGGCTACACCTTC. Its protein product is CASREGSGTGDLGYGYTF.

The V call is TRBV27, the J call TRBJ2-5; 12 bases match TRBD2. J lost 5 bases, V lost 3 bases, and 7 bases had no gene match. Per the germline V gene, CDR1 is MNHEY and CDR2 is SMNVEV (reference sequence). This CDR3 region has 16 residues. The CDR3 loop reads CASSFRTSGGFETQYF. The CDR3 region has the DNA TGTGCCAGCAGTTTCCGAACTAGCGGGGGGTTCGAGACCCAGTACTTC.

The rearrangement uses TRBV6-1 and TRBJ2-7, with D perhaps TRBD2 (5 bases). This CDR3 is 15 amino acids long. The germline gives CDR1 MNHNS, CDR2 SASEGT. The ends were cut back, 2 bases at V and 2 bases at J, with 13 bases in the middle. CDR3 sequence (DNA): TGTGCCAGCAGTGAAAATCCCGGGGAGACCTACGAGCAGTACTTC. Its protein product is CASSENPGETYEQYF.